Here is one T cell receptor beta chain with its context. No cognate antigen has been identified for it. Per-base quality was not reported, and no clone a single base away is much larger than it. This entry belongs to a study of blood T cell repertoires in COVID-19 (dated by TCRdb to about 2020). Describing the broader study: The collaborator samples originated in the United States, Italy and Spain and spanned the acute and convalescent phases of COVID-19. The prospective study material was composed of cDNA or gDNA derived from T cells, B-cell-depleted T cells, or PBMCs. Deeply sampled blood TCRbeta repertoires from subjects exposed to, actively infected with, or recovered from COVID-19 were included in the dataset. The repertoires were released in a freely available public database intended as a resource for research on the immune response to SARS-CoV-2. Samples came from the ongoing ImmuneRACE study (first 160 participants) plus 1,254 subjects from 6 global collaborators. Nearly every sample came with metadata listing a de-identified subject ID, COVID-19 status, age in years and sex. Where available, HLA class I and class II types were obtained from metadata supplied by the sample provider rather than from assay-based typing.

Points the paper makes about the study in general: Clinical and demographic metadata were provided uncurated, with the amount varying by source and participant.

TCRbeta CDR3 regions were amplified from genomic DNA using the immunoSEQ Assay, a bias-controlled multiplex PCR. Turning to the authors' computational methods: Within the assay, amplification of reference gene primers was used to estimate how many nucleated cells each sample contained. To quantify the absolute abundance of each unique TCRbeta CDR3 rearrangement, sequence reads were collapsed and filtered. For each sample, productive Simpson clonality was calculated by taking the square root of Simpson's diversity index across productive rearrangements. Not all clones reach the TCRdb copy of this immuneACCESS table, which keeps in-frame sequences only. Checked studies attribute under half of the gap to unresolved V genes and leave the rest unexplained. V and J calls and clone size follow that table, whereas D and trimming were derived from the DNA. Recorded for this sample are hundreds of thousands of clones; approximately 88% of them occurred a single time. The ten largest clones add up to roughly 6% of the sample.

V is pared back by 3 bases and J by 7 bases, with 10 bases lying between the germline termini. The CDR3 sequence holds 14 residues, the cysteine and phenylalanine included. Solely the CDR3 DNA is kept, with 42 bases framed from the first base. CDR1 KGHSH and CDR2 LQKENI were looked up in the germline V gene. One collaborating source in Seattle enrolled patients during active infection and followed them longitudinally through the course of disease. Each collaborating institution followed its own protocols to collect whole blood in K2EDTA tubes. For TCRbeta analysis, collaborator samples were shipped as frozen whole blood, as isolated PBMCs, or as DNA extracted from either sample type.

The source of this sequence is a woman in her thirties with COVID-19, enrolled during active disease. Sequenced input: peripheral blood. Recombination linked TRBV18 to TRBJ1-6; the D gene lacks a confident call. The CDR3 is CASSPEAVNSPLHF. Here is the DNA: TGTGCCAGCTCACCTGAGGCAGTAAATTCACCCCTCCACTTT.